This TCR beta chain was recorded in a study of cytomegalovirus exposure and HLA in healthy donors. Study context: The 120 or so validation repertoires were produced on the same platform as the roughly 690 repertoires of the first cohort. This was reported in a later analysis.

Trimming stripped 1 base from V and 0 bases from J, with 6 bases between. The CDR3 totals 14 residues. Looked up from germline, CDR1 is MGHDK and CDR2 is SYGVNS. Measured with immunoSEQ multiplex PCR; TCRdb has only the in-frame clones, and not every one. This sample has about 150,000 clones, with around 88% found just once. The sample was PBMCs. The sequence came from a man between 18 and 29 years old in good health and CMV-seropositive. The genes are TRBV25-1 and TRBJ1-1; D might be TRBD1 (6 bases). Here the CDR3 DNA reads TGTGCCAGCAGTGAATCAGGGGTGAACACTGAAGCTTTCTTT. Its protein is CASSESGVNTEAFF.